This T cell receptor (beta chain) was sequenced for a study of T-cell memory formation after mild COVID-19. The V and J ends lost 6 bases and 1 base respectively, with 16 bases between them. Germline CDR1 SQVTM, CDR2 ANQGSEA. The CDR3 is 15 residues long. The study, taken as a whole, reports: Pre-infection memory contained some responding clones, which suggested that cross-reactive memory had joined. Whether day 37 second-wave clones are SARS-CoV-2-specific was not confirmed.

The TCR alpha and TCR beta cDNA libraries, bearing sample barcodes and UMIs, were generated by 5'RACE using constant-segment primers. TCRdb reprocessed the 5' RACE reads via MiXCR and lists one record per CDR3 protein. The sample contains tens of thousands of distinct CDR3 sequences, over 15% of which appear only once. This clonotype is medium-sized. The antigen remains unidentified. The rearrangement joins TRBV29-1 to TRBJ2-1, with a possible D match to TRBD2 (6 bases). The specimen was PBMCs or a T cell subset sorted from them (not recorded which). This clonotype originated in an adult woman who had mild COVID-19 (a few samples of this study predate the infection). Cell type and time point are not known. CDR3 amino acids: CSVVRQGGSYNEQFF. CDR3 bases: TGCAGCGTCGTGAGACAAGGAGGGTCCTACAATGAGCAGTTCTTC.